This T cell receptor (beta chain) emerged from a study of blood T cell repertoires in COVID-19. The overall study: The cDNA or gDNA used as material had been derived from T cells, B-cell-depleted T cells, or PBMCs.

Assay used: immunoSEQ multiplex PCR; TCRdb lists only in-frame clones, some missing. In the table there are 300,000 to 350,000 clones, 80% to 90% of which are singletons. Germline CDR1 and CDR2: SGHRS and YFSETQ. This CDR3 comprises 13 residues. Trimming cost V 1 base and J 4 bases, with 7 bases left between them. Ages ranged from about 18 to 89 years, with residence in about two dozen US areas. In Cohort 3, a recovered donor had either two negative PCRs, clearance, or symptom resolution. The clonotype comes from a woman younger than 35 who had recovered from COVID-19. Sequencing input: PBMCs or T cells enriched from blood (not recorded which). The chain employs TRBV5-1 and TRBJ2-3; D gene unclear. The CDR3 here is CASSLQTSDTQYF. In DNA, the CDR3 is TGCGCCAGCAGCTTGCAGACATCAGATACGCAGTATTTT.